The T cell receptor (beta chain) under discussion was sequenced for a study of shared clonotypes between healthy human individuals. In unsorted samples, genomic DNA was obtained using 90 million to 95 million PBMCs. Measured with immunoSEQ multiplex PCR; TCRdb has only the in-frame clones, and not every one. The sample holds hundreds of thousands of clones, roughly 77% seen once. The CDR3 extends over 16 amino acids. Deletions cut 5 bases from V and 1 base from J, with 17 bases between. Germline V gene lookup returns CDR1 SGHTA and CDR2 FQGNSA. This clone was found a few times. The TCR comes from a woman aged 35 to 49 in good health. Some clones in this sample may be carry-over from other donors' samples. The chain carries TRBV7-2 and TRBJ1-1; D not resolved. The source material was PBMCs. The CDR3 nucleotides read TGTGCCAGCAGCGGGAGCCTAGTCCGGAGGAACACTGAAGCTTTCTTT. It translates to CASSGSLVRRNTEAFF. The full variable domain, its missing parts supplied by reference TRBV7-2 and TRBJ1-1, is GAGVSQSPSNKVTEKGKDVELRCDPISGHTALYWYRQSLGQGLEFLIYFQGNSAPDKSGLPSDRFSAERTGGSVSTLTIQRTQQEDSAVYLCASSGSLVRRNTEAFFGQGTRLTVV.